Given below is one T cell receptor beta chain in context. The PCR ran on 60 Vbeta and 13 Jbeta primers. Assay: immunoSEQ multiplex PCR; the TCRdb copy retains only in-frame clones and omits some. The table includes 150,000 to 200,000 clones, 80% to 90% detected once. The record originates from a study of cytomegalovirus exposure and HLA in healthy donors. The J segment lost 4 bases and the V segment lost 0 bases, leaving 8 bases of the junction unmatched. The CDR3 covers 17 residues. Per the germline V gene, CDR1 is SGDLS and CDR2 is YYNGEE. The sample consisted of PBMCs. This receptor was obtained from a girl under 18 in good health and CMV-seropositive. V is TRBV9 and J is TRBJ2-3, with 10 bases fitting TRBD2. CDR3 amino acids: CASSVGGSGGAPDTQYF. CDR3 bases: TGTGCCAGCAGCGTAGGGGGAAGCGGGGGGGCCCCAGATACGCAGTATTTT.